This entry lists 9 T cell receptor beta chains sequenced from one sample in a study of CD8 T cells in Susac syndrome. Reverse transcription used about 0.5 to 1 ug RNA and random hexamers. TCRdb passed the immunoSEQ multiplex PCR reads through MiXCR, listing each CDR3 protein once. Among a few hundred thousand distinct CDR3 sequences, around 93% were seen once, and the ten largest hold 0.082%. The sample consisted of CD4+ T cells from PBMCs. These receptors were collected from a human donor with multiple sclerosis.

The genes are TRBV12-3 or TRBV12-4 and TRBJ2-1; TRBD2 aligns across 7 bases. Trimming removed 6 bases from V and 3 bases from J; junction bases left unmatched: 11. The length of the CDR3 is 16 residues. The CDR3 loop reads CASSPRGVRVYNEQFF. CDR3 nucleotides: TGTGCCAGCAGCCCCCGGGGGGTACGGGTCTACAATGAGCAGTTCTTC.

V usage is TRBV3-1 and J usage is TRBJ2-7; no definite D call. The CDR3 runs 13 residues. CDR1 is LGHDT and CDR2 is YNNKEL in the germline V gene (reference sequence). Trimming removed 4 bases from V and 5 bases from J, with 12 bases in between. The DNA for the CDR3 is TGTGCCAGCAGCCGAAGGGTGTCGGACGAGCAGTACTTC. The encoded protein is CASSRRVSDEQYF.

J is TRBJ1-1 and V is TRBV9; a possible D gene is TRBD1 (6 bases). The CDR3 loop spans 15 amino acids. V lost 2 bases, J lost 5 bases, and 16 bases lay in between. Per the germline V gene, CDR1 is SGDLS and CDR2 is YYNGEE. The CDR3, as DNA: TGTGCCAGCAGCGTGGGGCGCAGGGGTTGGACTGAAGCTTTCTTT. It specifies CASSVGRRGWTEAFF.

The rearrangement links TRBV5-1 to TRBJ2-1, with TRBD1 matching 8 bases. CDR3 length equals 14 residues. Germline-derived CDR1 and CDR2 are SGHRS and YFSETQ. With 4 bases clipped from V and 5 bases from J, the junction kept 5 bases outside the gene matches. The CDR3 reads CASSMGQENNEQFF. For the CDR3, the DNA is TGCGCCAGCAGCATGGGACAGGAAAACAATGAGCAGTTCTTC.

The CDR3 loop reads CASSQAWTGRAYEQYF. CDR3 nucleotides: TGTGCCAGCAGCCAAGCCTGGACAGGGCGGGCCTACGAGCAGTACTTC. V gene TRBV3-1 combines with J gene TRBJ2-7; TRBD1 matches 8 bases. Germline CDR1 is LGHDT and CDR2 is YNNKEL (reference sequence). This CDR3 region has 16 residues. The J segment lost 2 bases and the V segment lost 1 base, leaving 7 bases of the junction unmatched.

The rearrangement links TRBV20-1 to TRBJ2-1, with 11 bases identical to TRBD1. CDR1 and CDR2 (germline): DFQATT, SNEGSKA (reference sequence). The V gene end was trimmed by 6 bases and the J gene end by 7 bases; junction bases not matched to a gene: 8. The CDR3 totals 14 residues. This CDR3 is CSAEGQGVRNEQFF. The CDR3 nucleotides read TGCAGTGCAGAGGGACAGGGGGTTCGGAATGAGCAGTTCTTC.

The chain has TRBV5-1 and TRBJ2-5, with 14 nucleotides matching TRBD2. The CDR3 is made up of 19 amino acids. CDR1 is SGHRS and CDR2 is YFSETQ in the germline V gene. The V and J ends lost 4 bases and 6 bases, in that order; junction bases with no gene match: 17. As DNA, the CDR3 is TGCGCCAGCAGCCGGACACCGACTAGCGGGGGGGCTACGGGAAAGACCCAGTACTTC. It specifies CASSRTPTSGGATGKTQYF.

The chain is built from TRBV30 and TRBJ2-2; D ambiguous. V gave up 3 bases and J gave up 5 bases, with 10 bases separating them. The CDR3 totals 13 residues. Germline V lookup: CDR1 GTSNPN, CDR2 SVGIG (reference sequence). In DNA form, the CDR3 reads TGTGCCTGGAGCTACCTACCAACCGGGGAGCTGTTTTTT. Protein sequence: CAWSYLPTGELFF.

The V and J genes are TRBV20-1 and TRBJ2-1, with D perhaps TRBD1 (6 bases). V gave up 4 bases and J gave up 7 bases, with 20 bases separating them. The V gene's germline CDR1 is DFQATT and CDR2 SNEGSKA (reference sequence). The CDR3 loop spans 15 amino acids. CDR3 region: CSAKSDTGWGNEQFF. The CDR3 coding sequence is TGCAGTGCTAAATCGGACACAGGGTGGGGGAATGAGCAGTTCTTC.